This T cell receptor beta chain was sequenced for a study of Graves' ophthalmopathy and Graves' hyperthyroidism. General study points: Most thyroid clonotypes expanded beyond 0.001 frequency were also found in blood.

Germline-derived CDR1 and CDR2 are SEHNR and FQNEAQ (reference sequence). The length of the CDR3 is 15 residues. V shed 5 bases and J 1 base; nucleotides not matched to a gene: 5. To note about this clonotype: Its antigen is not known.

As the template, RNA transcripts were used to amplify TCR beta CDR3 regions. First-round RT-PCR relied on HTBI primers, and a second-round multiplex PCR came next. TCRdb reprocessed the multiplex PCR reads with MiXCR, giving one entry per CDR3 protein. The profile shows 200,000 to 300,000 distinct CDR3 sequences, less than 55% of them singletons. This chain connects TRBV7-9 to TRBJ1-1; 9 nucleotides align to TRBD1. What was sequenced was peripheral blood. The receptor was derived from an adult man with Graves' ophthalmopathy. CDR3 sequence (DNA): TGTGCCAGCAGCACCTCGACAGGGGGGAACACTGAAGCTTTCTTT. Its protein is CASSTSTGGNTEAFF.